This T cell receptor (beta chain) was captured by sequencing in a study of T cells expressing NK-cell markers. Study results and caveats: These same clonotypes (in four donors) also led the CD3+CD56-NKG2C+ fraction.

Germline V gene sequence: CDR1 MNHEY, CDR2 SMNVEV (reference sequence). This CDR3 region has 14 residues. Notes on this clonotype: The antigen is undetermined.

TCRdb re-analyzed the 5' RACE reads; it lists each CDR3 protein once, without DNA. This repertoire includes some 450,000 distinct CDR3 sequences. This chain joins TRBV27 and TRBJ1-6; the D gene TCRdb calls, TRBD1, cannot be checked with no DNA. The sequenced sample consisted of blood T cells: a sorted CD56 or NKG2C T cell subset, CD4+ or CD8+ T cells, or bulk PBMC T cells (not recorded which). This receptor was obtained from a woman between 18 and 70 years old in good health. The CDR3 loop reads CASSLDRGDSPLHF.